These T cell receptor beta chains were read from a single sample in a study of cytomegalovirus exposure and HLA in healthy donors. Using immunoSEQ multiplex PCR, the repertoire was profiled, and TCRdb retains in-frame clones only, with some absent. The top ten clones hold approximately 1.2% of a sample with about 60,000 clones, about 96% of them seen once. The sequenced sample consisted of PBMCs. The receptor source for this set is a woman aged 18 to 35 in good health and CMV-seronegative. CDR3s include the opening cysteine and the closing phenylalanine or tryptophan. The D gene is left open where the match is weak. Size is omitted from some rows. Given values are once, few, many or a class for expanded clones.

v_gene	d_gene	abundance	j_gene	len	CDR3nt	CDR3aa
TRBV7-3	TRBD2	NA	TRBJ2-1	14	TGTGCCAGCAGCCCACGGACTAGAGGCGATGAGCAGTTCTTC	CASSPRTRGDEQFF
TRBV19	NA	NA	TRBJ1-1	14	TGTGCCAGTAGTATGAGGGCGGGGAACACTGAAGCTTTCTTT	CASSMRAGNTEAFF
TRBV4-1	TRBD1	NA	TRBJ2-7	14	TGCGCCAGCAGCCGTGGGGGACAGGGGTACGAGCAGTACTTC	CASSRGGQGYEQYF
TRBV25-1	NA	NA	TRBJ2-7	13	TGTGCCAGCAGTAGCCTCGGGGTAGACGAGCAGTACTTC	CASSSLGVDEQYF
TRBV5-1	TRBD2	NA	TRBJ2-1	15	TGCGCCAGCAGCCCCGGGGAGCGGGGGGACAATGAGCAGTTCTTC	CASSPGERGDNEQFF
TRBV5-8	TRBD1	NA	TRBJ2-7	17	TGTGCCAGCAGCCCTTACCCGGGACAGGGAATCCCCTACGAGCAGTACTTC	CASSPYPGQGIPYEQYF
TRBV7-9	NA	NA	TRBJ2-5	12	TGTGCCAGCACACAGAACCAAGAGACCCAGTACTTC	CASTQNQETQYF
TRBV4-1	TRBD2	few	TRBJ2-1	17	TGCGCCAGCAGCCAAGATCCCGCCGGGACTAGCGGGGGTGAGCAGTTCTTC	CASSQDPAGTSGGEQFF
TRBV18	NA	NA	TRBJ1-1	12	TGTGCCAGCTCCCGACAGAACACTGAAGCTTTCTTT	CASSRQNTEAFF
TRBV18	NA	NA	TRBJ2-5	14	TGTGCCAGCTCACCGCTGGCAGTGCAAGAGACCCAGTACTTC	CASSPLAVQETQYF
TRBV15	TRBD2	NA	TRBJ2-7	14	TGTGCCACCAGCAGGACTAGCGGGAGTTACGAGCAGTACTTC	CATSRTSGSYEQYF
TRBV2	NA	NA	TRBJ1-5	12	TGTGCCAGCAACAGGGGCAATCAGCCCCAGCATTTT	CASNRGNQPQHF
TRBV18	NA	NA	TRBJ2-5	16	TGTGCCAGCTCACCCCTGCCCCGGACAGCCCAAGAGACCCAGTACTTC	CASSPLPRTAQETQYF
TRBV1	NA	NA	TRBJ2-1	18	TGCACCAGCAGCCACGGACTAGCGGGGGGTTCGATGGGAAATGAGCAGTTCTTC	CTSSHGLAGGSMGNEQFF
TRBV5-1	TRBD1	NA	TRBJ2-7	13	TGCGCCAGCAGCTTGACAACAGGGGGCGAGCAGTACTTC	CASSLTTGGEQYF
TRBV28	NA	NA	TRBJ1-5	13	TGTGCCAGCAGTAGCCCCGACAATCAGCCCCAGCATTTT	CASSSPDNQPQHF
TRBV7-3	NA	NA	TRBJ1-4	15	TGTGCCAGCACCCCGTGGGCTGCAACTAATGAAAAACTGTTTTTT	CASTPWAATNEKLFF
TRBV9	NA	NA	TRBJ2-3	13	TGTGCCAGCAGCGTAGTATCAGCGGATACGCAGTATTTT	CASSVVSADTQYF
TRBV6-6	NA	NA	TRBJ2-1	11	TGTGCCAGCACCCGGGGAAATGAGCAGTTCTTC	CASTRGNEQFF
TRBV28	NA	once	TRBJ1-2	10	TGTGCCAGCAGACGGGAAGGCTACACCTTC	CASRREGYTF
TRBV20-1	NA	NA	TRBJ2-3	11	TGCAGTGCCCCAGCGGGAGATACGCAGTATTTT	CSAPAGDTQYF
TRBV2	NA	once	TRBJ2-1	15	TGTGCCAGCAGCCCACTTTGGGGGGGCGGTGATGAGCAGTTCTTC	CASSPLWGGGDEQFF